This T cell receptor beta chain was sequenced for a study of OX40 agonist ivuxolimab in advanced cancers. The assay was immunoSEQ multiplex PCR, and TCRdb's table has in-frame clones only and misses some. The data contain about 50,000 clones, about 92% of them singletons. General study results and limits: Low normalized T-cell clonal expansion was also seen in some nonresponders.

Details on this clone: What it binds is unknown.

Germline values: CDR1 SGHNT, CDR2 YYREEE (reference sequence). V lost 1 base to trimming and J lost 3 bases, with 10 bases between them. The CDR3 totals 14 residues. This material consisted of CD4+ or CD8+ T cells sorted from blood, taken in a trial of the OX40 agonist ivuxolimab. V is TRBV5-4 and J is TRBJ1-2, with unresolved D. The receptor's source is an adult with an advanced solid tumor such as melanoma, head and neck, liver or kidney cancer. The CDR3 here is CASSLMGVHYGYTF. CDR3 bases: TGTGCCAGCAGCTTGATGGGAGTTCACTATGGCTACACCTTC.